This T cell receptor beta chain stems from a study of blood T cell repertoires in COVID-19. Sequencing used immunoSEQ multiplex PCR; TCRdb keeps in-frame clones, though not all of them. This table holds roughly 170,000 clones, roughly nine tenths found once. The V segment lost 6 bases and the J segment 7 bases; nucleotides outside the gene matches: 2. The germline V gene has CDR1 DFQATT and CDR2 SNEGSKA (reference sequence). This CDR3 region has 10 residues. This TCR was sampled from a man aged 65 to 79 with active or convalescent COVID-19. The V and J genes are TRBV20-1 and TRBJ1-2, with 7 bases fitting TRBD1. Sequenced: peripheral blood. The CDR3 here is CSADRAGYTF. The CDR3 nucleotides read TGCAGTGCCGACAGGGCTGGCTACACCTTC.